The T cell receptor (beta chain) described here comes from a study of blood T cell repertoires in COVID-19 (dated by TCRdb to 2019 to 2021). Looking at the study overall: Collaborator samples came from the United States, Italy and Spain and covered acute and convalescent phases of COVID-19. The material from the prospective study consisted of cDNA or gDNA derived from T cells, B-cell-depleted T cells, or PBMCs. Subjects who had been exposed to COVID-19, were actively infected with it, or had recovered from it provided the deeply sampled blood TCRbeta repertoires that made up the dataset. The repertoires were released in a freely available public database intended as a resource for research on the immune response to SARS-CoV-2. Samples were obtained from the ongoing ImmuneRACE study (first 160 participants) and from over a thousand subjects provided by 6 global collaborators. The sample metadata nearly always contained a de-identified subject ID, COVID-19 status, age in years and sex. Where available, HLA class I and class II types were taken from metadata supplied by the sample provider and were not determined by assay-based typing.

A second Seattle source provided samples from volunteer blood donors who had recovered from COVID-19. Whole blood was collected in K2EDTA tubes by collaborating institutions according to the institutions' own protocols. For TCRbeta analysis, collaborators shipped samples as frozen whole blood, isolated PBMCs, or DNA extracted from either of those sample types. In the germline V gene, CDR1 corresponds to SGHRS and CDR2 to YFSETQ. The germline V end is reduced by 3 bases and the J end by 7 bases; junction bases left unmatched: 4. Taken from cysteine to phenylalanine, the CDR3 has 14 residues. The retained sequence is limited to the CDR3, 42 bases, with the frame set at the first base. Results and caveats for the whole study, not just this receptor: How much clinical and demographic metadata was included differed by source and by participant, and the metadata was provided uncurated.

As concerns this clone: Its antigen is not yet known. No much larger clone exists at a distance of one base, and base qualities are not known.

TCRbeta CDR3 regions were amplified from genomic DNA using the immunoSEQ Assay, a bias-controlled multiplex PCR. Per the original workflow: The number of nucleated cells in each sample was estimated by amplification of reference gene primers within the assay. Sequence reads were collapsed and filtered to measure the absolute abundance of every unique TCRbeta CDR3 rearrangement. Productive Simpson clonality was computed per sample as the square root of Simpson's diversity index over productive rearrangements. TCRdb obtained this table from immuneACCESS and retained in-frame rearrangements with V and J assigned. These tables miss some clones; where compared with another copy, unresolved V genes account for less than half of the shortfall, and the remainder is unexplained. The DNA was the basis for D and trimming; V, J and clone size are from that table. Within this sample are fewer than 150,000 clones, with roughly nine tenths of them counted one time only. The top ten constitute 7.5% to 9% of the sample.

This TCR was sampled from a man aged 70-80 years who had recovered from COVID-19. The sequence links TRBV5-1 to TRBJ1-5, and TRBD1 aligns with 10 junction nucleotides. The sample consisted of peripheral blood. The CDR3 here reads CASSSGTGEQPQHF. The DNA sequence is as follows: TGCGCCAGCAGCTCCGGGACAGGGGAACAGCCCCAGCATTTT.